What follows are 15 T cell receptor beta chains derived from one specimen sequenced in a study of blood T cell repertoires in COVID-19. Repertoires were generated with immunoSEQ multiplex PCR, while TCRdb's copy carries only in-frame clones and drops some. The sample holds about 200,000 clones; 85% to 90% are singletons and the top ten take about 6%. Sequences were obtained from peripheral blood. The receptors originated from an elderly man with acute or convalescent COVID-19.

The chain is built from TRBV10-3 and TRBJ1-4; 7 bases line up with TRBD1. This CDR3 has 13 amino acids. From germline, CDR1 is ENHRY and CDR2 SYGVKD. V shed 8 bases and J 6 bases; nucleotides not matched to a gene: 6. The CDR3 loop reads CAIARGPDEKLFF. The CDR3 DNA reads TGTGCCATCGCGAGGGGGCCGGATGAAAAACTGTTTTTT.

This chain connects TRBV5-4 to TRBJ1-3; no firm D call. CDR1 SGHNT and CDR2 YYREEE come from the germline V gene (reference sequence). V was pared by 0 bases and J by 0 bases, with 16 bases between. The CDR3 totals 18 residues. DNA for the CDR3: TGTGCCAGCAGCTTGGTGGGCCCTACAGCCCGCTCTGGAAACACCATATATTTT. It translates to CASSLVGPTARSGNTIYF.

The V call is TRBV7-2, the J call TRBJ1-5, with D perhaps matching TRBD1 (6 bases). V was clipped by 5 bases and J by 0 bases, with 11 bases between them. The CDR3 contains 15 residues. Germline lookup yields CDR1 SGHTA and CDR2 FQGNSA. The CDR3 sequence: CASSPRQDSNQPQHF. In nucleotides, the CDR3 is TGTGCCAGCAGCCCCCGACAGGATAGCAATCAGCCCCAGCATTTT.

J is TRBJ2-4 and V is TRBV18; D possibly corresponds to TRBD1 (6 bases). The CDR3 extends over 15 amino acids. The V end lost 3 bases, the J end lost 3 bases, and 12 bases lay between the germline ends. Per the germline V gene, CDR1 is KGHSH and CDR2 is LQKENI. In nucleotides, the CDR3 is TGTGCCAGCTCACCCTTTGACAGGATCAAAAACATTCAGTACTTC. Its translation: CASSPFDRIKNIQYF.

The chain combines TRBV9 with TRBJ2-1, with 9 bases fitting TRBD2. This CDR3 has 17 amino acids. With V trimmed by 0 bases and J by 1 base, 5 bases remained unmatched. The germline CDR1 and CDR2 sequences are SGDLS and YYNGEE. The CDR3 DNA follows: TGTGCCAGCAGCGTAGCTAGTCTAGCGGGGTCCTACAATGAGCAGTTCTTC. This codes for CASSVASLAGSYNEQFF.

This chain uses TRBV5-1 with TRBJ1-2, with D uncertain. V lost 0 bases and J 1 base, leaving 10 bases between the germline ends. Germline values: CDR1 SGHRS, CDR2 YFSETQ. CDR3 length: 15 residues. For the CDR3, the DNA is TGCGCCAGCAGCTTGGACAGTTTCCTTAACTATGGCTACACCTTC. The encoded protein is CASSLDSFLNYGYTF. The variable domain in full, completed from reference TRBV5-1 and TRBJ1-2, reads KAGVTQTPRYLIKTRGQQVTLSCSPISGHRSVSWYQQTPGQGLQFLFEYFSETQRNKGNFPGRFSGRQFSNSRSEMNVSTLELGDSALYLCASSLDSFLNYGYTFGSGTRLTVV.

The V and J genes are TRBV2 and TRBJ2-3, with TRBD1 matching over 8 bases. The V gene's germline CDR1 is SNHLY and CDR2 FYNNEI. Trimming cost V 5 bases and J 0 bases; bases outside gene matches: 7. CDR3 length: 16 residues. CDR3 coding DNA: TGTGCCAGCAGTTACCTTGGGACAGGTAGCACAGATACGCAGTATTTT. This gives the protein CASSYLGTGSTDTQYF. The whole variable domain, filled in from reference TRBV2 and TRBJ2-3, reads EPEVTQTPSHQVTQMGQEVILRCVPISNHLYFYWYRQILGQKVEFLVSFYNNEISEKSEIFDDQFSVERPDGSNFTLKIRSTKLEDSAMYFCASSYLGTGSTDTQYFGPGTRLTVL.

V usage is TRBV7-4 and J usage is TRBJ1-1, with D unclear. This CDR3 is built from 12 residues. The germline gives CDR1 SGHVT, CDR2 SQSDAQ. CDR3 loop: CLSDRLNTEAFF. The CDR3 DNA follows: TGTCTCAGCGATCGCTTGAACACTGAAGCTTTCTTT.

The chain combines TRBV7-2 with TRBJ2-1; 8 nucleotides line up with TRBD2. V dropped 7 bases and J dropped 7; count of bases not matched to a gene: 9. This CDR3 has 14 amino acids. Germline V CDR1 and CDR2: SGHTA, FQGNSA. This CDR3 reads CASTSGSGRNEQFF. In DNA, the CDR3 is TGTGCCAGCACCTCGGGGAGCGGGAGAAATGAGCAGTTCTTC.

This clone was counted a single time. The J gene is TRBJ2-2, the V gene TRBV7-3; 8 bases agree with TRBD2. CDR1 and CDR2 from the germline V gene are SGHTA and FQGTGA. J was trimmed by 7 bases and V by 2 bases; bases with no gene match: 6. The CDR3 is made up of 15 amino acids. The CDR3 region has the DNA TGTGCCAGCAGCTTAGGGGCTAGCGGGTTCGGGGAGCTGTTTTTT. Its protein is CASSLGASGFGELFF.

Comments on this clone: The sample carries other DNA sequences with the same CDR3. CDR3 amino acids: CASSYSGQGNQPQHF. The CDR3, as DNA: TGTGCCAGCAGTTACTCGGGACAGGGCAATCAGCCCCAGCATTTT. J is TRBJ1-5 and V is TRBV6-6; 8 bases are a match to TRBD1. V dropped 0 bases and J dropped 2; count of bases not matched to a gene: 0. This CDR3 spans 15 amino acids. Germline assignment: CDR1 MNHNY and CDR2 SVGAGI (reference sequence).

The chain links TRBV5-1 to TRBJ2-3; 10 positions agree with TRBD2. V lost 2 bases to trimming and J lost 6 bases; unmatched junction nucleotides: 15. The CDR3 has 18 residues. Germline V gene sequence: CDR1 SGHRS, CDR2 YFSETQ. The CDR3 DNA reads TGCGCCAGCAGCTTCCCTCCCCGGGCTAGCGGGAGTTCTGATACGCAGTATTTT. It encodes CASSFPPRASGSSDTQYF.

The rearrangement uses TRBV11-3 and TRBJ2-1; D gene ambiguous. This CDR3 contains 16 residues. With 1 base removed from V and 0 bases from J, the gap between germline ends came to 10 bases. Germline CDR1 reads SGHNT; CDR2 reads YENEEA. The CDR3 nucleotides are TGTGCCAGCAGCTTAGCTCCGGGTCTCTCCTACAATGAGCAGTTCTTC. Translation gives CASSLAPGLSYNEQFF.

The chain is built from TRBV9 and TRBJ2-2; unclear D gene. The germline V and J ends were trimmed by 2 bases and 6 bases, with 14 bases remaining between them. The CDR3 length is 15 residues. From germline, CDR1 is SGDLS and CDR2 YYNGEE. The CDR3 region is CASSVYGLDAGELFF. The CDR3 region has the DNA TGTGCCAGCAGCGTTTACGGGTTAGATGCCGGGGAGCTGTTTTTT.

The rearrangement uses TRBV5-8 and TRBJ2-3; the match to TRBD1 covers 9 bases. The CDR3 sequence is 19 residues long. CDR1 and CDR2 (germline): SGHTS, YDEGEE. V lost 0 bases and J lost 2; bases outside the gene matches: 13. CDR3: CASSLDGSGQGSFTDTQYF. The CDR3 coding sequence is TGTGCCAGCAGCTTGGATGGTTCGGGACAGGGATCATTCACAGATACGCAGTATTTT.